This T cell receptor (beta chain) emerged from a study of blood T cell repertoires in COVID-19. Participants came from about two dozen US areas, aged roughly 18 to 90 years. Clones were sequenced by immunoSEQ multiplex PCR, and TCRdb holds only the in-frame ones, with some missing. The table lists about 270,000 clones, approximately 86% of them singletons. This sequence originates from a woman in her late teens or twenties who had recovered from COVID-19. Sample: PBMCs or T cells enriched from blood (not recorded which).

The CDR3 region is CASSEDRLDYGYTF. The DNA of the CDR3 is TGTGCCAGCAGTGAGGACAGGCTCGACTATGGCTACACCTTC. The J gene is TRBJ1-2, the V gene TRBV2; 7 bases align to TRBD1. Germline CDR1 SNHLY, CDR2 FYNNEI. The CDR3 has 14 residues. Unmatched junction bases numbered 4, after V lost 3 bases and J lost 3 bases. The full variable domain, with the rest looked up from reference TRBV2 and TRBJ1-2, is EPEVTQTPSHQVTQMGQEVILRCVPISNHLYFYWYRQILGQKVEFLVSFYNNEISEKSEIFDDQFSVERPDGSNFTLKIRSTKLEDSAMYFCASSEDRLDYGYTFGSGTRLTVV.